The subject of this entry is one T cell receptor (beta chain). In the PCR, 60 Vbeta and 13 Jbeta primers were used. Repertoires were generated with immunoSEQ multiplex PCR, while TCRdb's copy carries only in-frame clones and drops some. The sample data list 75,000 to 90,000 clones. The data stem from a study of cytomegalovirus exposure and HLA in healthy donors. The germline V gene encodes CDR1 KGHSH and CDR2 LQKENI. The V gene lost 6 bases and the J gene lost 2 bases, with 16 bases spanning the gap. The CDR3 covers 15 residues. Specimen: PBMCs. This clonotype was obtained from a woman aged 60 to 75 in good health and CMV-seronegative. The chain recombines TRBV18 with TRBJ1-2; D possibly corresponds to TRBD1 (6 bases). CDR3 residues: CASSRESDSNYGYTF. CDR3 nucleotides: TGTGCCAGCTCCCGAGAGTCGGACAGCAACTATGGCTACACCTTC.